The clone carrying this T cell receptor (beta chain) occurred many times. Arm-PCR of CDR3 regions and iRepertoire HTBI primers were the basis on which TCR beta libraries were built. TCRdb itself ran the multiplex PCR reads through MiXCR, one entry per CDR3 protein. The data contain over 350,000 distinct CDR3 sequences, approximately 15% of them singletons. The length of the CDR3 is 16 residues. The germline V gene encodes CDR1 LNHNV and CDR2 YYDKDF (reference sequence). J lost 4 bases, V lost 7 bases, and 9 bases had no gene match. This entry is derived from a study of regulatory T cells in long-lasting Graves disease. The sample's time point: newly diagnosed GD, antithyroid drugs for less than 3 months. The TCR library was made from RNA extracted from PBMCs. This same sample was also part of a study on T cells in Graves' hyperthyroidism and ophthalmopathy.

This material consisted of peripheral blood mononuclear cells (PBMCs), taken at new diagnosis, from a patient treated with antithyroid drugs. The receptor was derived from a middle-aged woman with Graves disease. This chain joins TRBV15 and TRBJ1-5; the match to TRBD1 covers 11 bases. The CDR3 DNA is TGTGCCACCAACTCGGGACAGGGGGGAAGGAATCAGCCCCAGCATTTT. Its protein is CATNSGQGGRNQPQHF.